One TCR beta chain is described in this entry. These data belong to a study of blood T cell repertoires in COVID-19. Between the trimmed V and J ends, which lost 8 bases and 0 bases, there was a span of 10 bases. This CDR3 contains 13 residues. Germline lookup yields CDR1 MDHEN and CDR2 SYDVKM. This table comes from immunoSEQ multiplex PCR, and its TCRdb copy is limited to in-frame clones, with some not included. The sample has more than 300,000 clones, roughly 90% seen once. Sequencing used PBMCs or T cells enriched from blood (not recorded which). This sequence joins TRBV28 and TRBJ1-1; D uncertain. The clonotype comes from a woman between 25 and 40 years old who had recovered from COVID-19. The CDR3 sequence is CASARLMNTEAFF. Written as DNA, the CDR3 is TGTGCCAGCGCCAGACTGATGAACACTGAAGCTTTCTTT.